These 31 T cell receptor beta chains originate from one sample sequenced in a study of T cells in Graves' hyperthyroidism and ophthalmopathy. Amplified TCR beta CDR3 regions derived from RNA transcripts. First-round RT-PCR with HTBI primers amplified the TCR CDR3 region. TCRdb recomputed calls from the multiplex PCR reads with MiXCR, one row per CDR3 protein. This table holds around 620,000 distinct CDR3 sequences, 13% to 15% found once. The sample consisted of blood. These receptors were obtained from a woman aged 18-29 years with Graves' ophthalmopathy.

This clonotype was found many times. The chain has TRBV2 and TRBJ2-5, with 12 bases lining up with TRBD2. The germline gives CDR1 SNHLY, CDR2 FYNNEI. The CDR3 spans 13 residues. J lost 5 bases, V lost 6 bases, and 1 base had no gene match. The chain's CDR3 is CASRLAGGETQYF. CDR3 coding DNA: TGTGCCAGCAGACTAGCGGGAGGTGAGACCCAGTACTTC.

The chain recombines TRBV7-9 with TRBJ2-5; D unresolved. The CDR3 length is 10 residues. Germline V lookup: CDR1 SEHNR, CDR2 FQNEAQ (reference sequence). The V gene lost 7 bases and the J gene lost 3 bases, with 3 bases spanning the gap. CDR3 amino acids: CASTEETQYF. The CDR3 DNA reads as TGTGCCAGCACCGAAGAGACCCAGTACTTC.

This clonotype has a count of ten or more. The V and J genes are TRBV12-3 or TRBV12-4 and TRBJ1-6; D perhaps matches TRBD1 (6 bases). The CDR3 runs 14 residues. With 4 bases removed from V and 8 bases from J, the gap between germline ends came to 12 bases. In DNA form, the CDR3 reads TGTGCCAGCAGTTCACAGGGTGTTGATTCACCCCTCCACTTT. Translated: CASSSQGVDSPLHF.

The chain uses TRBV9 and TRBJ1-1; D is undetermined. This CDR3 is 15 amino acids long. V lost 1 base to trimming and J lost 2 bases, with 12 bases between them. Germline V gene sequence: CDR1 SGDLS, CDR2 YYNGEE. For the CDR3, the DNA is TGTGCCAGCAGCGTAAATCCGGTCCGAAACACTGAAGCTTTCTTT. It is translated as CASSVNPVRNTEAFF.

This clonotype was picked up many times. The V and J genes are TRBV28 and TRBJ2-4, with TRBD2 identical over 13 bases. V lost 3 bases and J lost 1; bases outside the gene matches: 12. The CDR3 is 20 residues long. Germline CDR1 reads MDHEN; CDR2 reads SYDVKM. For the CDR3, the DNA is TGTGCCAGCAGTTTGCCGCCGGGACTAGCGGGATTACTGGCCAAAAACATTCAGTACTTC. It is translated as CASSLPPGLAGLLAKNIQYF.

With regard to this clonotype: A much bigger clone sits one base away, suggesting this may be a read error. The CDR3 sequence: CSARTSGRRNTGELLF. CDR3 sequence (DNA): TGCAGTGCCCGGACTAGCGGGAGGCGGAACACCGGGGAGCTGCTTTTT. This chain joins TRBV20-1 and TRBJ2-2; 14 positions match TRBD2. Germline CDR1 and CDR2: DFQATT and SNEGSKA (reference sequence). This CDR3 is built from 16 residues.

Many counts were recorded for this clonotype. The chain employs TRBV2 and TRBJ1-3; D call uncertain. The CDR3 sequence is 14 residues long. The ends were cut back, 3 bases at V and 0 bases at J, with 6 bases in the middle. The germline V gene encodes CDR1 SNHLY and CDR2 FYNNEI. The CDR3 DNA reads TGTGCCAGCAGTGACAGTACCTCTGGAAACACCATATATTTT. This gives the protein CASSDSTSGNTIYF.

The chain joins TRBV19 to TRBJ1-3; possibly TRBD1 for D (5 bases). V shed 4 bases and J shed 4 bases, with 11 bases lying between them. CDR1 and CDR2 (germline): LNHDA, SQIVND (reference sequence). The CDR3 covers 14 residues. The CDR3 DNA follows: TGTGCCAGTAGTAGCAGGGAAGTGGGAAACACCATATATTTT. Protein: CASSSREVGNTIYF.

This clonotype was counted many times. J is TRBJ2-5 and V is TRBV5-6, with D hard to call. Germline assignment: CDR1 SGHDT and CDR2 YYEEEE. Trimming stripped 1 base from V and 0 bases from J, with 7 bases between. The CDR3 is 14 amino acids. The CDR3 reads CASSLSDHQETQYF. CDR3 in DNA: TGTGCCAGCAGCTTGTCGGACCACCAAGAGACCCAGTACTTC.

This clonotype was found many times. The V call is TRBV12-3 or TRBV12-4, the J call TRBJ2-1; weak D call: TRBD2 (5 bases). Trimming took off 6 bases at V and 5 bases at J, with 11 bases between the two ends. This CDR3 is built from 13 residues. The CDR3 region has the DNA TGTGCCAGCAGCCTACTAGTTAACAATGAGCAGTTCTTC. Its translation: CASSLLVNNEQFF.

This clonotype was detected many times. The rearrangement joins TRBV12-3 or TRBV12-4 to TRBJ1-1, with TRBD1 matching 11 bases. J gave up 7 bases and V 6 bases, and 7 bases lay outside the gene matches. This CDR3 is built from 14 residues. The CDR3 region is CASSPPGQGDEAFF. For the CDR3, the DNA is TGTGCCAGCAGCCCCCCGGGACAGGGGGATGAAGCTTTCTTT.

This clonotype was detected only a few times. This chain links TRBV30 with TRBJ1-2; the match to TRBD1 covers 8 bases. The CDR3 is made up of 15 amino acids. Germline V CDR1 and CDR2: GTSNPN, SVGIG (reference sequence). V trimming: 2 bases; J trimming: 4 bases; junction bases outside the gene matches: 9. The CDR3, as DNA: TGTGCCTGGAGTCGAACGGACAGGGTGAGCTATGGCTACACCTTC. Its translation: CAWSRTDRVSYGYTF. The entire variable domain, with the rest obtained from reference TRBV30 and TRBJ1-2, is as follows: SQTIHQWPATLVQPVGSPLSLECTVEGTSNPNLYWYRQAAGRGLQLLFYSVGIGQISSEVPQNLSASRPQDRQFILSSKKLLLSDSGFYLCAWSRTDRVSYGYTFGSGTRLTVV.

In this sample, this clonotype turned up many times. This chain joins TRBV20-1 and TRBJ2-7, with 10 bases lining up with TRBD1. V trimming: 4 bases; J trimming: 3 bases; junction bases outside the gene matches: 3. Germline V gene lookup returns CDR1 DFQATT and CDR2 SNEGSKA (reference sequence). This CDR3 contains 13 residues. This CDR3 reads CSATGTGDYEQYF. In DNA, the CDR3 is TGCAGTGCTACCGGGACAGGGGACTACGAGCAGTACTTC.

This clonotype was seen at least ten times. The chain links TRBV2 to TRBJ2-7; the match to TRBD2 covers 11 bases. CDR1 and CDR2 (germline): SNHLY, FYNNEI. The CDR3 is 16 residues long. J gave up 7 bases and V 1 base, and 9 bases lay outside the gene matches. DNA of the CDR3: TGTGCCAGCAGTGAAGGAGGGCTAGCGGGAGGTCAAGAGCAGTACTTC. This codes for CASSEGGLAGGQEQYF.

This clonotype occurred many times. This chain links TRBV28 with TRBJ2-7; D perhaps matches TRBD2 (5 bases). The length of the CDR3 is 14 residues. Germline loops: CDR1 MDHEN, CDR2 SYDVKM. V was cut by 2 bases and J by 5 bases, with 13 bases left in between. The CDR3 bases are TGTGCCAGCAGTTTACAGGCGGGTCGGGACGAGCAGTACTTC. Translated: CASSLQAGRDEQYF.

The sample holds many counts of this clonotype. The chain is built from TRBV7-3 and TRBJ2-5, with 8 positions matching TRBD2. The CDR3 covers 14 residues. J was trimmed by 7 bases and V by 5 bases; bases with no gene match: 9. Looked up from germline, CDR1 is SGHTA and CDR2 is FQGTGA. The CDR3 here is CASSPAGESATQYF. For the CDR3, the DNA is TGTGCCAGCAGCCCAGCGGGGGAATCGGCGACCCAGTACTTC.

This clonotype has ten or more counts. CDR3 sequence: CASVRDTQYF. CDR3 coding DNA: TGTGCCAGCGTACGAGACACCCAGTACTTC. This chain uses TRBV2 with TRBJ2-5; no reliable D call. CDR3 length equals 10 residues. V lost 8 bases and J lost 8, with 9 bases in between. CDR1 is SNHLY and CDR2 is FYNNEI in the germline V gene.

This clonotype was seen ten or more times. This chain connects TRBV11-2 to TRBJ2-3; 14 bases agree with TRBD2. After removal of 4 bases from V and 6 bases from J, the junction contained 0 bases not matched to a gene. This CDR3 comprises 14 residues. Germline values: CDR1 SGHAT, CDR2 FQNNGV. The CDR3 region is CASSWTSGRDTQYF. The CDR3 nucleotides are TGTGCCAGCAGCTGGACTAGCGGGAGGGATACGCAGTATTTT.

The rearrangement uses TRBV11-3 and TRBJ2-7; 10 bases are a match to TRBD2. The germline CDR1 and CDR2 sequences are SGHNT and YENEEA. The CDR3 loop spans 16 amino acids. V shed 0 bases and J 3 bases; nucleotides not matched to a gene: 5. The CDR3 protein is CASSLEGGLASYEQYF. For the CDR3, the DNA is TGTGCCAGCAGCTTAGAGGGGGGACTAGCGAGCTACGAGCAGTACTTC. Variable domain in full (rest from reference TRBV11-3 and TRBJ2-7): EAGVVQSPRYKIIEKKQPVAFWCNPISGHNTLYWYLQNLGQGPELLIRYENEEAVDDSQLPKDRFSAERLKGVDSTLKIQPAELGDSAVYLCASSLEGGLASYEQYFGPGTRLTVT.

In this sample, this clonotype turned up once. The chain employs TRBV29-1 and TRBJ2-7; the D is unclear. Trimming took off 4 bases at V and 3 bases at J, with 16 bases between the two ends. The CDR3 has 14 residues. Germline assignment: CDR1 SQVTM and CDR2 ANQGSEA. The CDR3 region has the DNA TGCAGCGTTGTTACGGGTTTAGTTCGCTACGAGCAGTACTTC. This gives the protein CSVVTGLVRYEQYF.

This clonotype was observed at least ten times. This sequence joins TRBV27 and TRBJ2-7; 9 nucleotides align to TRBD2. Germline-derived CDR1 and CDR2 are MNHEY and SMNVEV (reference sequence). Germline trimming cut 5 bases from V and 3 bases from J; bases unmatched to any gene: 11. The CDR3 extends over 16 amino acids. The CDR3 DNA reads TGTGCCAGCAGTCCTTCTCTAGCGGGACTACTCTACGAGCAGTACTTC. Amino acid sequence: CASSPSLAGLLYEQYF.

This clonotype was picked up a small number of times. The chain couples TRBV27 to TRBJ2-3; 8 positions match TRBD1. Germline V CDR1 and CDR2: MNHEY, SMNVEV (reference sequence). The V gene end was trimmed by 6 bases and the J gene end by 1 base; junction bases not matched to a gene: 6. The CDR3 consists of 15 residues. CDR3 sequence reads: CASSHRGFRTDTQYF. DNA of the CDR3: TGTGCCAGCAGCCACAGGGGGTTTCGCACAGATACGCAGTATTTT.

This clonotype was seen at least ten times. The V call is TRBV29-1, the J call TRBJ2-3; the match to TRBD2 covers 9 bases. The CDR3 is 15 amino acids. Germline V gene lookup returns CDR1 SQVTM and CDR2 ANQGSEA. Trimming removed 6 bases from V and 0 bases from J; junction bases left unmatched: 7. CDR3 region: CSVAGGPPSTDTQYF. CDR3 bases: TGCAGCGTGGCGGGAGGGCCCCCTAGCACAGATACGCAGTATTTT.

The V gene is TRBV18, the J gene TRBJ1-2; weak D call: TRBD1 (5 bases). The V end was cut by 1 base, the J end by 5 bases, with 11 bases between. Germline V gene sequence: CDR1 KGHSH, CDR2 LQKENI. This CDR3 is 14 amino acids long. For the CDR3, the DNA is TGTGCCAGCTCACCACGGGACCGGGAGTATGGCTACACCTTC. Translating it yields CASSPRDREYGYTF.

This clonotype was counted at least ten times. DNA of the CDR3: TGTGCCAGCAGCTTAACGGGGGGGGGACAGGGCGCCCCCGACATATACGAGCAGTACTTC. Its translation is CASSLTGGGQGAPDIYEQYF. The chain uses TRBV7-9 and TRBJ2-7; D is perhaps TRBD1 (9 bases). Trimming took 2 bases from V and 4 from J, leaving 30 bases between them. Germline loops: CDR1 SEHNR, CDR2 FQNEAQ (reference sequence). CDR3 length: 20 residues. Together with reference TRBV7-9 and TRBJ2-7, the CDR3 gives the full variable domain: DTGVSQNPRHKITKRGQNVTFRCDPISEHNRLYWYRQTLGQGPEFLTYFQNEAQLEKSRLLSDRFSAERPKGSFSTLEIQRTEQGDSAMYLCASSLTGGGQGAPDIYEQYFGPGTRLTVT.

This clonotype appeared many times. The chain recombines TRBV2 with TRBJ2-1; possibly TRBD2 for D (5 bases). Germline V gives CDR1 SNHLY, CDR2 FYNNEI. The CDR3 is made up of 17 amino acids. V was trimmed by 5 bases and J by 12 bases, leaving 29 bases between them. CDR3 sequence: CASSHPVGIARRTGQFF. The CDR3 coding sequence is TGTGCCAGCAGTCACCCCGTCGGGATAGCTCGACGAACGGGGCAGTTCTTC.

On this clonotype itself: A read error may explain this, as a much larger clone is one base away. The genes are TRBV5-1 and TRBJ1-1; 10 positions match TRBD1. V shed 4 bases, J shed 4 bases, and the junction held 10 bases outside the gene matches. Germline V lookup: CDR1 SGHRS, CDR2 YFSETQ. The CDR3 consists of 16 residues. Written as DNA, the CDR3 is TGCGCCAGCAGCCCAATGGGACAGGGGATGAGCACTGAAGCTTTCTTT. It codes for CASSPMGQGMSTEAFF. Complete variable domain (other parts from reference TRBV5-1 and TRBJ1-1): KAGVTQTPRYLIKTRGQQVTLSCSPISGHRSVSWYQQTPGQGLQFLFEYFSETQRNKGNFPGRFSGRQFSNSRSEMNVSTLELGDSALYLCASSPMGQGMSTEAFFGQGTRLTVV.

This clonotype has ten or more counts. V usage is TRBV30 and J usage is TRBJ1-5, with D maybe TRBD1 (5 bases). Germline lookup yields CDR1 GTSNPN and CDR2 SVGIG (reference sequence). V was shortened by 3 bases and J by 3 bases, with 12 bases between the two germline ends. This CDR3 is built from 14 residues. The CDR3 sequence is CAWSQDSFNQPQHF. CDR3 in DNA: TGTGCCTGGAGCCAAGACAGCTTCAATCAGCCCCAGCATTTT.

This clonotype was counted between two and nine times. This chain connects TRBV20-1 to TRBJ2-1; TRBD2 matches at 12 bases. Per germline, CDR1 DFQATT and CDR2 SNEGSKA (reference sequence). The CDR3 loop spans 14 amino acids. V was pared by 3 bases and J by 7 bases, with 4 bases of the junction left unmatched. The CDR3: CSASPGTSGNEQFF. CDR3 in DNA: TGCAGTGCTAGTCCCGGGACTAGCGGGAATGAGCAGTTCTTC.

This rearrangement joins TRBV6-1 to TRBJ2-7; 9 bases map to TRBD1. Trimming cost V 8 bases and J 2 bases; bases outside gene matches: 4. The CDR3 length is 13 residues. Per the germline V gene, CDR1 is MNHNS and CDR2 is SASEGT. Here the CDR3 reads CASFRDRAYEQYF. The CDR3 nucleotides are TGTGCCAGCTTTCGGGACAGGGCCTACGAGCAGTACTTC.

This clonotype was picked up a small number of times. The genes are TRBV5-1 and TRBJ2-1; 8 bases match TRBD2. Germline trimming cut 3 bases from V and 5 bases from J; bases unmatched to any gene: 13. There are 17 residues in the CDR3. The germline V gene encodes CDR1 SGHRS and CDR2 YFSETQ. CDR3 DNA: TGCGCCAGCAGCTGGAGACTAGCGCAATCACCCGACAATGAGCAGTTCTTC. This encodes CASSWRLAQSPDNEQFF.